Below are 22 T cell receptor beta chains sequenced from a single sample in a study of T cell responses to AZD1222 COVID-19 vaccine. The method was immunoSEQ multiplex PCR; TCRdb's version includes in-frame clones alone and lacks a portion of them. Of over 150,000 clones listed, 80% to 95% are singletons. The starting material was peripheral blood, obtained on day 0 of AZD1222 vaccination. The receptors were sampled from an adult in good health.

The DNA of the CDR3 is TGTGCCAGCAGCCCCGGGACTAACAGATACGAGCAGTACTTC. This gives the protein CASSPGTNRYEQYF. The chain links TRBV14 to TRBJ2-7, with TRBD2 matching 7 bases. This CDR3 contains 14 residues. The germline V gene has CDR1 SGHDN and CDR2 FVKESK. V gave up 4 bases and J gave up 4 bases; unmatched junction bases: 7.

Note on this clone: Relative to the germline gene, one junction end is altered; a read error may explain this. The chain joins TRBV28 to TRBJ1-4; TRBD1 might be the D (5 bases). CDR3 length: 12 residues. Germline lookup yields CDR1 MDHEN and CDR2 SYDVKM. This CDR3 reads CASSLGQGRLGF. In nucleotides, the CDR3 is TGTGCCAGCAGTTTAGGGCAGGGACGGTTGGGTTTT. Looking up the rest from reference TRBV28 and TRBJ1-4 gives the full variable domain: DVKVTQSSRYLVKRTGEKVFLECVQDMDHENMFWYRQDPGLGLRLIYFSYDVKMKEKGDIPEGYSVSREKKERFSLILESASTNQTSMYLCASSLGQGRLGFGSGTQLSVL.

The CDR3 DNA is TGTGCCAGCAGCTTAGGGGCGGGAGGGCCAGGTGATACGCAGTATTTT. Its translation is CASSLGAGGPGDTQYF. V usage is TRBV7-8 and J usage is TRBJ2-3; 9 bases fit TRBD2. CDR1 is SGHVS and CDR2 is FQNEAQ in the germline V gene. The CDR3 consists of 16 residues. V lost 1 base, J lost 6 bases, and 8 bases stayed unmatched.

This clone was recorded a few times. At the DNA level, this CDR3 is encoded by other sequences in the same sample as well. The chain employs TRBV6-5 and TRBJ1-2, with TRBD1 matching 9 bases. J lost 5 bases, V lost 6 bases, and 10 bases had no gene match. The V gene's germline CDR1 is MNHEY and CDR2 SVGAGI. The CDR3 runs 15 residues. DNA of the CDR3: TGTGCCAGCAGAAATACAGGGGGCGCCGGGTATGGCTACACCTTC. Translating it yields CASRNTGGAGYGYTF.

The CDR3 loop is CASSQQGWGGYTF. The CDR3 DNA reads as TGTGCCAGCAGCCAACAGGGGTGGGGTGGCTACACCTTC. V is TRBV3-1 (or the pseudogene TRBV3-2) and J is TRBJ1-2, with D perhaps TRBD1 (6 bases). Germline CDR1 LGHDT, CDR2 YNNKEL (reference sequence). This CDR3 is built from 13 residues. The V gene lost 2 bases and the J gene lost 7 bases, with 11 bases spanning the gap.

This sequence joins TRBV4-1 and TRBJ1-2, with a tentative D call TRBD1 (6 bases). Germline V gene lookup returns CDR1 MGHRA and CDR2 YSYEKL. The CDR3 consists of 13 residues. V lost 8 bases, J lost 4 bases, and 14 bases lay in between. The CDR3 DNA follows: TGCGCCAGCGAGGGGGGTAACGGCTATGGCTACACCTTC. As protein: CASEGGNGYGYTF.

The chain couples TRBV5-6 to TRBJ1-1; 10 positions agree with TRBD1. The CDR3 contains 13 residues. V shed 4 bases, J shed 8 bases, and the junction held 5 bases outside the gene matches. Germline loops: CDR1 SGHDT, CDR2 YYEEEE. This chain's CDR3 is CASSPGQGLEAFF. The CDR3 DNA reads TGTGCCAGCAGCCCGGGACAGGGGCTCGAAGCTTTCTTT.

This chain connects TRBV30 to TRBJ1-5, with TRBD1 matching 7 bases. V was pared by 1 base and J by 5 bases, with 2 bases of the junction left unmatched. Looked up from germline, CDR1 is GTSNPN and CDR2 is SVGIG (reference sequence). The CDR3 has 13 residues. The CDR3 bases are TGTGCCTGGAGTGGAGGGGGCGATCAGCCCCAGCATTTT. This gives the protein CAWSGGGDQPQHF.

The DNA of the CDR3 is TGTGCCAGCAGTTACGGACTGGTGAACACTGAAGCTTTCTTT. Its protein product is CASSYGLVNTEAFF. The V and J genes are TRBV6-5 and TRBJ1-1, with D unresolved. CDR3 length: 14 amino acids. Germline V gives CDR1 MNHEY, CDR2 SVGAGI. The ends were cut back, 2 bases at V and 0 bases at J, with 7 bases in the middle.

In regard to this clone: Different DNA sequences within this sample yield the same CDR3. The rearrangement joins TRBV3-1 (or the pseudogene TRBV3-2) to TRBJ2-7, with TRBD1 matching over 7 bases. Germline-derived CDR1 and CDR2 are LGHDT and YNNKEL (reference sequence). Losses at the gene ends were 4 bases for V and 2 bases for J; bases not matched to a gene: 8. The CDR3 extends over 15 amino acids. The CDR3 protein is CASSPRGRTTYEQYF. The CDR3, as DNA: TGTGCCAGCAGCCCTAGGGGGCGGACGACCTACGAGCAGTACTTC.

The J gene is TRBJ1-1, the V gene TRBV27; D unclear. The germline V gene encodes CDR1 MNHEY and CDR2 SMNVEV (reference sequence). V was clipped by 2 bases and J by 2 bases, with 9 bases between them. This CDR3 is 14 amino acids long. As DNA, the CDR3 is TGTGCCAGCAGTTTAGACAACCGAAACACTGAAGCTTTCTTT. Translation gives CASSLDNRNTEAFF.

The CDR3 loop is CASSSGLAGGPGINEQFF. The DNA for the CDR3 is TGTGCCAGCAGCTCGGGACTAGCGGGAGGGCCCGGGATTAATGAGCAGTTCTTC. V gene TRBV7-9 combines with J gene TRBJ2-1, with 16 bases identical to TRBD2. V lost 4 bases to trimming and J lost 7 bases; unmatched junction nucleotides: 10. The CDR3 spans 18 residues. Germline assignment: CDR1 SEHNR and CDR2 FQNEAQ (reference sequence).

The chain combines TRBV6-1 with TRBJ1-6, with D unclear. The V gene's germline CDR1 is MNHNS and CDR2 SASEGT. This CDR3 is 14 amino acids long. Trimming took 2 bases from V and 6 from J, leaving 8 bases between them. This CDR3 is CASSEQLLNSPLHF. The CDR3 DNA sequence: TGTGCCAGCAGTGAACAGCTACTTAATTCACCCCTCCACTTT.

This chain connects TRBV6-5 to TRBJ2-1, with 8 bases lining up with TRBD2. Looked up from germline, CDR1 is MNHEY and CDR2 is SVGAGI. The ends lost 8 bases at V and 7 bases at J; junction bases unmatched: 10. The CDR3 is 14 residues long. In DNA form, the CDR3 reads TGTGCCAGCCGACGGGGCGGGAGGTTGAATGAGCAGTTCTTC. Translating it yields CASRRGGRLNEQFF.

This chain links TRBV10-3 with TRBJ1-1; tentative D call: TRBD1 (5 bases). Between the trimmed V and J ends, which lost 4 bases and 1 base, there was a span of 10 bases. CDR1 is ENHRY, CDR2 SYGVKD, per germline. This CDR3 is built from 14 residues. This CDR3 is CAISGGWGNTEAFF. CDR3 nucleotide sequence: TGTGCCATCAGTGGGGGGTGGGGGAACACTGAAGCTTTCTTT.

The chain employs TRBV18 and TRBJ1-6; D possibly corresponds to TRBD1 (5 bases). The CDR3 runs to 14 residues. V was pared by 2 bases and J by 10 bases, with 12 bases between. The germline V gene encodes CDR1 KGHSH and CDR2 LQKENI. This CDR3 reads CASSPGWGESPLHF. The CDR3 nucleotides read TGTGCCAGCTCACCAGGGTGGGGGGAATCACCCCTCCACTTT. Complete variable domain (other parts from reference TRBV18 and TRBJ1-6): NAGVMQNPRHLVRRRGQEARLRCSPMKGHSHVYWYRQLPEEGLKFMVYLQKENIIDESGMPKERFSAEFPKEGPSILRIQQVVRGDSAAYFCASSPGWGESPLHFGNGTRLTVT.

There are a few counts of this clone. This chain uses TRBV19 with TRBJ2-2; D is tentatively TRBD1 or TRBD2 (6 bases each). Looked up from germline, CDR1 is LNHDA and CDR2 is SQIVND (reference sequence). The V and J ends lost 1 base and 3 bases respectively, with 18 bases between them. This CDR3 is built from 18 residues. In DNA form, the CDR3 reads TGTGCCAGTAGTATAGGGGTCGGGGGCCACGATTACACCGGGGAGCTGTTTTTT. Protein: CASSIGVGGHDYTGELFF.

CDR3 sequence: CASRNSVSYNEQFF. The DNA for the CDR3 is TGTGCCAGCAGGAACAGCGTATCCTACAATGAGCAGTTCTTC. This chain connects TRBV6-5 to TRBJ2-1; D gene unclear. The CDR3 is 14 amino acids. Germline V gives CDR1 MNHEY, CDR2 SVGAGI. The V and J ends lost 6 bases and 1 base respectively, with 10 bases between them.

This clone was picked up one time. V is TRBV6-2 or TRBV6-3 and J is TRBJ1-2; D perhaps matches TRBD1 (5 bases). V was trimmed by 5 bases and J by 2 bases, leaving 15 bases between them. The V gene's germline CDR1 is MNHEY and CDR2 SVGEGT. The CDR3 totals 15 residues. This CDR3 reads CASSERGSLNYGYTF. The CDR3 DNA is TGTGCCAGCAGTGAGAGGGGCAGCCTCAACTATGGCTACACCTTC.

The rearrangement joins TRBV2 to TRBJ1-1; unclear D gene. This CDR3 comprises 17 residues. V gave up 2 bases and J gave up 1 base, with 17 bases separating them. The germline CDR1 and CDR2 sequences are SNHLY and FYNNEI. This chain's CDR3 is CASSELRSAPANTEAFF. The CDR3 nucleotides are TGTGCCAGCAGTGAATTAAGGTCCGCCCCGGCGAACACTGAAGCTTTCTTT.

The chain recombines TRBV25-1 with TRBJ1-3; possibly TRBD1 for D (6 bases). V was clipped by 11 bases and J by 3 bases, with 14 bases between them. CDR3 length equals 13 residues. Germline V gene sequence: CDR1 MGHDK, CDR2 SYGVNS. The CDR3 sequence: CACGKGDGNTIYF. Written as DNA, the CDR3 is TGTGCCTGCGGCAAGGGGGATGGAAACACCATATATTTT.

The rearrangement links TRBV25-1 to TRBJ2-1; D is ambiguous. Trimming left V 3 bases short and J 2 bases short, with 8 bases between. The CDR3 extends over 14 amino acids. Looked up from germline, CDR1 is MGHDK and CDR2 is SYGVNS. The CDR3 loop is CASSDGFPYNEQFF. In nucleotides, the CDR3 is TGTGCCAGCAGTGATGGGTTCCCCTACAATGAGCAGTTCTTC.